This T cell receptor (beta chain) is from a study of T cell responses to AZD1222 COVID-19 vaccine. Study-wide results and limits: Dominant CD4 TCR responses targeted spike regions 160-218 and 743-854. Only five or six individuals given AZD1222 were seropositive at baseline. A reported finding is that nearly half of spike-specific TCRs target unmutated variant regions.

Comment on this clone: Its antigen remains unidentified.

The CDR3 is made up of 16 amino acids. Trimming left V 3 bases short and J 4 bases short, with 18 bases between. Germline V gives CDR1 MDHEN, CDR2 SYDVKM. Assay used: immunoSEQ multiplex PCR; TCRdb lists only in-frame clones, some missing. The sample carries some 180,000 clones, around 90% recorded once. The sequencing here drew on peripheral blood, taken 28 days after the second AZD1222 dose. V and J are TRBV28 and TRBJ1-1, with D possibly being TRBD1 (6 bases). This TCR was sampled from an adult who received the AZD1222 COVID-19 vaccine. For the CDR3, the DNA is TGTGCCAGCAGTTTTTACAGGGCACCATGGGGCACTGAAGCTTTCTTT. Encoded protein: CASSFYRAPWGTEAFF.